This TCR beta chain was found in a study of CD8+ T cells in alopecia areata. About the study: Treated patients took oral tofacitinib at 5 to 10 mg twice daily.

The V segment lost 2 bases and the J segment 0 bases; nucleotides outside the gene matches: 5. The CDR3 is made up of 17 amino acids. Extracted RNA was reverse transcribed, and the resulting cDNA served as sequencing template. Here immunoSEQ multiplex PCR was the method, and the copy in TCRdb shows in-frame clones only, minus some. This sample has 200,000 to 250,000 clones, with under 80% found just once. Of note for this clone: Its antigen is not known.

Study outcomes and limitations: Alopecia totalis/universalis scalp especially showed more expanded CD8+ clones than normal scalp.

Sequenced here: CD4+ T cells sorted from blood, sampled at week 0. This chain links TRBV23-1 with TRBJ2-2; TRBD2 agrees at 8 bases. TRBV23-1 is flagged as an ORF with uncertain function. This TCR came from a human donor with alopecia areata. CDR3 DNA: TGCGCCAGCAGTCAAAGAGAAGCGGGGGCGAACACCGGGGAGCTGTTTTTT. Its protein product is CASSQREAGANTGELFF.